This TCR beta chain was profiled in a study of graft-versus-host responses after intestinal transplantation. At the level of the study: Tacrolimus and steroids were given for two to four years to all recipients after anti-thymocyte globulin induction.

TCRdb keeps only in-frame clones here, not all; method: immunoSEQ multiplex PCR. The sample lists about 89,000 clones, under 95% occurring once. With V trimmed by 2 bases and J by 4 bases, 4 bases remained unmatched. CDR1 and CDR2 (germline): SEHNR, FQNEAQ (reference sequence). The CDR3 extends over 15 amino acids. Notes on this clone: What it recognizes is unknown.

The chain recombines TRBV7-9 with TRBJ1-2; 10 positions match TRBD1. Specimen: unstimulated CD8+ T cells sorted from spleen or lymph node cells, collected before intestinal transplant. The sequence was obtained from a human donor who received an intestinal transplant. The chain's CDR3 is CASSLSRDRGYGYTF. The CDR3 region has the DNA TGTGCCAGCAGCTTATCCCGGGACAGGGGCTATGGCTACACCTTC. The variable domain in full, with the rest retrieved from reference TRBV7-9 and TRBJ1-2, is DTGVSQNPRHKITKRGQNVTFRCDPISEHNRLYWYRQTLGQGPEFLTYFQNEAQLEKSRLLSDRFSAERPKGSFSTLEIQRTEQGDSAMYLCASSLSRDRGYGYTFGSGTRLTVV.